The T cell receptor beta chain described here comes from a study of T cell responses to AZD1222 COVID-19 vaccine. Across the whole study: Some second doses came at about 4 weeks and others at about 12 weeks; these were pooled.

Using immunoSEQ multiplex PCR, the repertoire was profiled, and TCRdb retains in-frame clones only, with some absent. Here the sample spans 150,000 to 200,000 clones, roughly 92% being singletons. Findings and caveats of the study: Vaccine-related CD4 TCRs covered spike, predominating at 160-218 and 743-854. Baseline seropositives among AZD1222 recipients totaled only 5 to 7. Donors skewed white British and female; clonal diversity was possibly underestimated.

Trimming removed 2 bases from V and 2 bases from J; junction bases left unmatched: 12. CDR3 length: 19 residues. The germline V gene encodes CDR1 SGHAT and CDR2 FQNNGV. Note on this clone: Its antigen is as yet unknown.

The receptor's source is an adult in good health. The chain joins TRBV11-2 to TRBJ2-1, with 10 bases lining up with TRBD2. Sequencing was performed on peripheral blood, taken on day 0 of AZD1222 vaccination. The CDR3 DNA is TGTGCCAGCAGCTTATCCGTTCTAGCGGGAGCAGGGGCCTACAATGAGCAGTTCTTC. Its translation: CASSLSVLAGAGAYNEQFF.